This T cell receptor beta chain was captured in a study of cytotoxic CD8 clonotypes in ibrutinib-treated CLL. Findings and caveats of the study: Treatment left the uncommon public clonotypes either contracted or stable in frequency.

Generated by immunoSEQ multiplex PCR, the TCRdb table keeps only in-frame clones and is missing some. The repertoire consists of about 310,000 clones, with 80% occurring once and the leading ten covering 6.7%. Germline lookup yields CDR1 SGHNT and CDR2 YYREEE (reference sequence). With 1 base removed from V and 6 bases from J, the gap between germline ends came to 17 bases. The length of the CDR3 is 16 residues. This clone was detected only a few times. Its antigen is still unknown. This chain connects TRBV5-4 to TRBJ2-1; D might be TRBD1 or TRBD2, each matching 5 bases. The TCR comes from a human donor with chronic lymphocytic leukemia. The starting material was PBMCs, obtained before ibrutinib treatment. In DNA, the CDR3 is TGTGCCAGCAGCTTGCCCCGAGGGGTGATAGGCAATGAGCAGTTCTTC. This gives the protein CASSLPRGVIGNEQFF.